This T cell receptor beta chain was sequenced during a study of patients and donors after allogeneic stem cell transplantation (dated by TCRdb to 2020 to 2021). The library was built by means of RT-PCR. The run used a NextSeq 550. TCRdb applied fastp at Q25 and MiXCR to the public reads, then kept only in-frame beta chains. Rows are combined by CDR3 protein, so each entry shows the most common genes and DNA. In all, the sample holds about 2,200 distinct CDR3 sequences, and approximately 28% of those were seen once. Together, the top ten hold 16% of the sample. According to the germline V gene, CDR1 reads SNHLY and CDR2 reads FYNNEI. The CDR3 spans 14 residues, from the cysteine through the phenylalanine. Of the read, only the CDR3 DNA is kept; its 42 bases are in frame from base 1. V loses 4 bases of germline sequence and J loses 8 bases, and the interval between the two ends is 14 bases. This clonotype turned up a few times. What antigen it recognizes has not been identified. Qualities for individual bases were not recorded, and no much larger clone is one base off.

What was sequenced was blood, either unsorted or a sorted T cell fraction (not recorded which). The receptor chain draws on TRBV2 and TRBJ1-4; the D gene remains uncertain. The receptor was derived from a human donor who was either an allogeneic HSCT recipient or a stem cell or donor lymphocyte infusion donor (not recorded which). It is not recorded whose cells these are; they may come from a transplant donor. The sequence in DNA is TGTGCCAGCAGTGCGGAGGCCGGCGTGGAAAAACTGTTTTTT. Protein translation: CASSAEAGVEKLFF.